Sequencing of this TCR beta chain was carried out in a study of cytomegalovirus exposure and HLA in healthy donors (dated by TCRdb to about 2017). As for the study more broadly: According to an earlier analysis of 550 to 700 of the donors, some 170 million T cells yielded over 100 million unique TCR beta sequences and about 300 Gb of sequence data. An early release covering roughly 600 HLA-typed donors comprised about 320 gigabases of sequencing data and around 86 million unique TCR sequences. Among the roughly 400 genotyped donors, under 90% belonged to the genetic ancestry cluster associated with self-reported Caucasian donors. The study aimed to test whether signatures of past pathogen exposure could be identified by cataloging public T cell receptors. The study profiled the T cell repertoires of about 640 subjects by immunosequencing and related them to cytomegalovirus serostatus. Along with the approximately 650-subject first cohort, a separate validation cohort of 120 different subjects was used. High-throughput TCR immunosequencing, statistical association of individual TCRs with disease status, and machine learning were combined to predict cytomegalovirus infection status. To study patterns of TCR occurrence, a later analysis re-analyzed previously published TCR beta repertoires from several hundred donors and added high-resolution HLA genotyping. The later analysis used no new phenotypic data to find candidate immune exposures, relying instead on TCR beta sequences and their occurrence across donors. An earlier analysis of approximately 630 of the donors applied high-throughput TCR beta sequencing to assess whether each TCR beta V gene segment acted as functional or pseudogenic. Donor age, sex, ethnicity and CMV serostatus were collected together with the repertoire data. A later genetic analysis took genome-wide SNP genotypes for about 55% of the 666 donors and used that subset as a discovery cohort. All discovery cohort repertoires had been generated on a single sequencing platform. HLA typing included class I and class II loci at four-digit resolution. The number of typed donors differed by locus: about 620-640 for A, B, C, DRB1 and DQB1; approximately 540 for DQA1; 606 for DPA1; and around 470 for DPB1. Because of strong linkage in the cohort, five DR-DQ haplotypes were treated as single units for association and clustering. Among 398 genotyped donors of the cohort, an average of approximately 200,000 unique TCR beta nucleotide sequences was sequenced per donor, of which about 19% were non-productive. Study-wide findings and limitations: Specific HLA alleles were associated with more than 15,000 TCR beta sequences at a false discovery rate of 0.05 in a later analysis. In this cohort, only TCR beta chains were sequenced, and detectable features were limited by the absence of alpha or paired-chain data. In a later analysis, the rate of TCR association differed among HLA loci, with DRB1 alleles having the most associated TCRs and HLA-C alleles having the fewest. When HLA alleles, especially DR and DQ, strongly co-occurred, TCR associations were difficult to assign to individual alleles. Across donors, most TCR sequences were observed very rarely, whereas some public TCRs were present in many individuals. The 87-base-pair reads could not distinguish some IMGT-functional V segments, including TRBV6-2 and TRBV6-3, so those segments were excluded. A few of the identified cytomegalovirus-associated TCR beta chains were confirmed in vitro to be specific for cytomegalovirus antigens. About 15 rarely observed V segments, including chromosome 9 orphons, were excluded from the earlier analysis of about 600 of the donors because counts were too low. An earlier analysis of 587 of the donors showed that most TCR beta V segments appeared in productive rearrangements either about 87% or about 30% of the time, which broadly matched IMGT annotations. A group of highly shared sequence variants was considered likely to be a technical artifact of the sequencing pipeline. An association between a missense DCLRE1C variant and V-gene and J-gene trimming of TCR beta chains was found in a later genetic analysis and replicated in an independent cohort. Immune exposure information for the cohort was limited to CMV serostatus. Compared with the roughly 700-donor mean, donors in an Asian-associated ancestry cluster had fewer N-insertions in productive TCRs, according to a later genetic analysis. Most CMV-associated TCR beta chains appeared to be HLA-restricted in a later analysis, and the HLA associations seemed to be driven largely by CMV exposure. In a later analysis, several top co-occurrence clusters were reported to appear linked to parvovirus B19, influenza, CMV and Epstein-Barr virus. In a later analysis, HLA-associated TCR beta chains were found to be more clonally expanded and to have lower generation probabilities than equally common non-associated chains. Linkage disequilibrium might explain the correlated functional status among segregating V segments, but an unknown experimental factor could not be ruled out. Because HLA typing was missing for some donors at each locus, association tests included only the typed subset. Presence/absence analyses assumed roughly uniform sequencing depth across donors, an assumption that may not hold. The authors suggested that the approach could potentially be extended to other disease states and immunological phenotypes. A further reported finding was that TCR beta sequences accurately predicted the HLA-A and HLA-B alleles for most subjects in the first cohort. The classifier was reported to diagnose cytomegalovirus status with high specificity and sensitivity in both the original cohort and the validation cohort. The study gave a list of under 200 TCR beta chains associated with cytomegalovirus.

Receptors were amplified or captured by the immunoSEQ multiplex PCR assay. The multiplex PCR relied on a mix of 60 forward primers for TCR Vbeta segments and 13 reverse primers for TCR Jbeta segments. A multiplex PCR assay on genomic DNA amplified the CDR3 region of rearranged TCR beta genes. Amplified TCR beta libraries were sequenced as 87-base-pair reads on the Illumina HiSeq System. The paper's processing steps were these. A later analysis tallied 75 million to 95 million unique TCR beta chains across the 610 or so repertoires, and about 10 million of those chains were shared by two or more donors. Raw reads were error-corrected and collapsed into unique sequences with a nearest-neighbor algorithm that merged closely related sequences to remove PCR and sequencing errors. CDR3 sequences were aligned to IMGT reference sequences to assign V, D and J gene segments. Each retained sequence needed at least a six-nucleotide match to both a V gene segment and a J gene segment. Rearrangements were classified as productive when the CDR3 lacked stop codons and remained in frame with V and J, and all other rearrangements were classified as non-productive. CDR3 was defined by IMGT convention, running from the second conserved V-encoded cysteine to the conserved J-encoded phenylalanine. Sequences without an unambiguous match to a single V gene segment were excluded from the earlier analysis of approximately 600 of the donors. An earlier analysis of fewer than 750 of the donors called V segments functional above 56.7% productive rearrangements and segregating when the between-donor standard deviation exceeded 5%. A statistical classification framework was developed to diagnose cytomegalovirus status using the catalog of TCR beta chain sequences. A later analysis assigned V and J genes by comparing TCR nucleotide sequences with IMGT/GENE-DB human TR gene sequences. In a later analysis, CDR3 sequences and most-parsimonious VDJ recombination scenarios were assigned using the TCRdist pipeline. In a later analysis, each TCR beta chain was defined by its CDR3 amino acid sequence together with its V-gene family, and reads lacking a unique V-gene family were excluded. A later analysis removed 550 to 650 highly shared, low-generation-probability nucleotide sequences to deal with suspected cross-contamination and a sequencing artifact. A later analysis calculated a clonal expansion index for each public chain from normalized within-repertoire ranks of inferred template counts. In a later analysis, generation probabilities were computed using a VDJ recombination model fitted to out-of-frame rearrangements, and the results were checked against IGoR. In a later analysis, TCR-TCR, TCR-HLA and TCR-CMV co-occurrence was scored with hypergeometric tests, and a repertoire-size bias correction was applied to TCR pairs. A later analysis estimated false discovery rates by permuting HLA or CMV assignments 20 times. In a later analysis, co-occurring TCRs were grouped using DBSCAN, with TCRdist sequence similarity added in when clustering inside HLA-allele-positive subsets. For co-occurrence clustering, repertoires with fewer than 30,000 or more than 120,000 public chains were excluded, along with five repertoires with anomalous nucleotide sharing. Drawn from immuneACCESS, this table holds only the in-frame rearrangements with V and J called that TCRdb kept. Clones are partly lost; checked studies trace under half to an unresolved V gene and leave the rest unexplained. From that table come the V and J calls and clone size; the DNA was used to work out D and trimming. Here the sample has about 190,000 clones; 70% to 75% occur a single time. The ten largest clonotypes hold around 3.3% of the sample.

Points on this clone: It lacks a known antigen. No clone much larger than this one lies a single base away; base qualities are absent.

The cohort was made up of hundreds of healthy bone marrow donors. All cohort members were sampled while nominally healthy, although unrecorded immune exposures were likely present. The donor tested CMV seropositive and was one of the 289 seropositive cohort members. Each donor provided a peripheral blood sample, and peripheral blood mononuclear cells were used for TCR beta sequencing. The Qiagen DNeasy Blood Extraction Kit was used to extract genomic DNA from the blood cell samples. Including cysteine and phenylalanine, the CDR3 has 12 amino acids. The sequence is cut down to CDR3 DNA, 36 bases in frame from base 1. The germline V gene gives CDR1 as ENHRY and CDR2 as SYGVKD. The V end loses 9 bases and the J end loses 8 bases, and a stretch of 16 bases separates them.

Source material: PBMCs. The source of this sequence is a woman in her twenties or thirties in good health and CMV-seropositive. Recombination connected TRBV10-3 to TRBJ1-2; matching of 5 bases hints at TRBD1 as the D gene. This receptor has the CDR3 CAISGTYEGYTF. The sequenced DNA is TGTGCCATTTCCGGGACTTATGAAGGCTACACCTTC.